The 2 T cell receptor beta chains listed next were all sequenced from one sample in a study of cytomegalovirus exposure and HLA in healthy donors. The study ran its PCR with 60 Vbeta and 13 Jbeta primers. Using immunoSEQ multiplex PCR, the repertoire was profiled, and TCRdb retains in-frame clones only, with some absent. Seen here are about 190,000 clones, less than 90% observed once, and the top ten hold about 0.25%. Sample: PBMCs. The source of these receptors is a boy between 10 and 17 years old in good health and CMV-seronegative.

This CDR3 reads CAISRREKGAGEQYF. For the CDR3, the DNA is TGTGCCATCAGTCGGAGAGAAAAGGGGGCGGGCGAGCAGTACTTC. V usage is TRBV10-3 and J usage is TRBJ2-7, with TRBD1 matching over 7 bases. The germline gives CDR1 ENHRY, CDR2 SYGVKD. The CDR3 totals 15 residues. After removal of 5 bases from V and 6 bases from J, the junction contained 13 bases not matched to a gene.

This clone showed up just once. This CDR3 reads CASRRATGDLYEQYF. Here the CDR3 DNA reads TGTGCCAGCAGGCGGGCGACAGGGGACCTCTACGAGCAGTACTTC. The chain carries TRBV5-8 and TRBJ2-7, with 8 bases aligning to TRBD1. This CDR3 is 15 amino acids long. CDR1 and CDR2 (germline): SGHTS, YDEGEE. J lost 3 bases, V lost 5 bases, and 10 bases had no gene match.